One and the same sample provided the 18 T cell receptor beta chains below, sequenced in a study of radiation and T cells in renal cell carcinoma. Time point reported: blood 2 weeks post-SBRT. Treatment meaning: 15 Gy SBRT to primary tumor, nephrectomy 4 weeks later. TCRdb's copy holds only in-frame clones and misses some; the assay was immunoSEQ multiplex PCR. The sample has fewer than 150,000 clones, more than 70% seen once. This material consisted of blood, taken from a patient whose treatment included radiotherapy and nephrectomy. The receptor source for this set is a woman in her seventies with renal cell carcinoma.

This chain links TRBV7-2 with TRBJ2-4, with TRBD1 identical over 11 bases. Germline CDR1 and CDR2: SGHTA and FQGNSA. The CDR3 covers 15 residues. V shed 7 bases, J shed 4 bases, and the junction held 6 bases outside the gene matches. The CDR3 DNA is TGTGCCAGCACCCCGGACAGGGGGCATAAAAACATTCAGTACTTC. This gives the protein CASTPDRGHKNIQYF.

DNA for the CDR3: TGTGCCAGCAGTGAATGGGGGACGAGCAGAGATCGAGCCGGTGAGCAGTTCTTC. Its protein product is CASSEWGTSRDRAGEQFF. V and J are TRBV25-1 and TRBJ2-1; D may match TRBD1 or TRBD2 (5 bases each). The ends were cut back, 1 base at V and 9 bases at J, with 25 bases in the middle. Per germline, CDR1 MGHDK and CDR2 SYGVNS. The CDR3 is 18 residues long.

The chain is built from TRBV5-4 and TRBJ2-3; the match to TRBD1 covers 10 bases. The V gene end was trimmed by 5 bases and the J gene end by 2 bases; junction bases not matched to a gene: 8. The germline gives CDR1 SGHNT, CDR2 YYREEE (reference sequence). The CDR3 totals 16 residues. For the CDR3, the DNA is TGTGCCAGCAGGCCCGGGACAGGGGTCTCCACAGATACGCAGTATTTT. Its translation: CASRPGTGVSTDTQYF.

J is TRBJ2-7 and V is TRBV6-1, with 10 positions matching TRBD2. The V and J ends lost 5 bases and 2 bases, in that order; junction bases with no gene match: 6. The CDR3 extends over 15 amino acids. The V gene's germline CDR1 is MNHNS and CDR2 SASEGT. CDR3 sequence reads: CASSTRLAGPYEQYF. CDR3 sequence (DNA): TGTGCCAGCAGTACCCGACTAGCGGGCCCCTACGAGCAGTACTTC.

The chain employs TRBV6-5 and TRBJ2-7, with TRBD2 identical over 11 bases. V lost 2 bases, J lost 3 bases, and 3 bases stayed unmatched. The CDR3 is 15 amino acids. Germline CDR1 is MNHEY and CDR2 is SVGAGI. The CDR3, as DNA: TGTGCCAGCAGTTACAGAGGACTAGCGGGCTACGAGCAGTACTTC. Translation: CASSYRGLAGYEQYF.

Turning to this clone: Other DNA sequences within the sample encode an identical CDR3. The rearrangement uses TRBV5-6 and TRBJ1-5, with 7 bases fitting TRBD1. V lost 0 bases and J lost 1; bases outside the gene matches: 1. This CDR3 region has 15 residues. Germline values: CDR1 SGHDT, CDR2 YYEEEE. The CDR3 region is CASSLGRGSNQPQHF. Written as DNA, the CDR3 is TGTGCCAGCAGCTTGGGCAGGGGGAGCAATCAGCCCCAGCATTTT.

This sequence joins TRBV11-3 and TRBJ2-7; D is ambiguous. CDR1 and CDR2 from the germline V gene are SGHNT and YENEEA. The CDR3 covers 12 residues. V was shortened by 0 bases and J by 4 bases, with 4 bases between the two germline ends. The DNA for the CDR3 is TGTGCCAGCAGCTTAGAGGGTTACGAGCAGTACTTC. Translating it yields CASSLEGYEQYF.

This chain uses TRBV7-2 with TRBJ1-1; D perhaps matches TRBD1 (5 bases). There are 13 residues in the CDR3. The V gene lost 1 base and the J gene lost 7 bases, with 10 bases spanning the gap. The germline V gene has CDR1 SGHTA and CDR2 FQGNSA. For the CDR3, the DNA is TGTGCCAGCAGCTTAGATTGGGGGGGTGAAGCTTTCTTT. The encoded protein is CASSLDWGGEAFF.

Details on this clone: The sample carries other DNA sequences with the same CDR3. This sequence joins TRBV4-1 and TRBJ1-5, with TRBD1 matching over 7 bases. CDR1 and CDR2 from the germline V gene are MGHRA and YSYEKL. The CDR3 has 15 residues. V lost 0 bases and J lost 6; bases outside the gene matches: 5. In nucleotides, the CDR3 is TGCGCCAGCAGCCAAGATCGGACAGGACCTCAGCCCCAGCATTTT. Its translation is CASSQDRTGPQPQHF.

The chain combines TRBV29-1 with TRBJ2-1, with D maybe TRBD1 (5 bases). Germline V lookup: CDR1 SQVTM, CDR2 ANQGSEA. This CDR3 spans 16 amino acids. Between the trimmed V and J ends, which lost 3 bases and 0 bases, there was a span of 15 bases. In nucleotides, the CDR3 is TGCAGCGTTGATGGTACAGGCGCATCCTCCTACAATGAGCAGTTCTTC. As protein: CSVDGTGASSYNEQFF.

This sequence joins TRBV6-6 and TRBJ2-5, with TRBD2 matching 8 bases. V dropped 5 bases and J dropped 5; count of bases not matched to a gene: 13. The CDR3 runs 16 residues. Germline loops: CDR1 MNHNY, CDR2 SVGAGI (reference sequence). For the CDR3, the DNA is TGTGCCAGCAGTAGTCGGGAGGGGCAGGGTGAGGAGACCCAGTACTTC. Translated, it gives CASSSREGQGEETQYF.

The V and J genes are TRBV5-4 and TRBJ1-2, with a weak D call TRBD1 (6 bases). V lost 4 bases, J lost 2 bases, and 9 bases lay in between. The germline V gene has CDR1 SGHNT and CDR2 YYREEE (reference sequence). The CDR3 consists of 13 residues. CDR3: CASSGTGNYGYTF. CDR3 DNA sequence: TGTGCCAGCAGCGGAACAGGGAACTATGGCTACACCTTC.

The gene calls are TRBV7-8 and TRBJ1-2; 10 bases agree with TRBD1. V shed 5 bases, J shed 4 bases, and the junction held 4 bases outside the gene matches. The CDR3 is 14 amino acids. The germline gives CDR1 SGHVS, CDR2 FQNEAQ. The CDR3 spells CASSPGQGTYGYTF. The CDR3 region has the DNA TGTGCCAGCAGCCCGGGACAGGGGACCTATGGCTACACCTTC.

The CDR3 bases are TGTGCCAGCAGACTACAGGGTACTGGAAACACCATATATTTT. As protein: CASRLQGTGNTIYF. The chain combines TRBV6-1 with TRBJ1-3, with TRBD1 as a possible D gene (6 bases). The CDR3 covers 14 residues. Per the germline V gene, CDR1 is MNHNS and CDR2 is SASEGT. V lost 6 bases to trimming and J lost 2 bases, with 11 bases between them.

This clone has only one observation. This chain joins TRBV21-1 and TRBJ2-1; the D call of TRBD2 is as the table states it, not checked on the DNA. TRBV21-1 is an annotated pseudogene. The CDR3 is made up of 16 amino acids. CDR3: CASSPNGVFPSCEQFF. In nucleotides, the CDR3 is TGTGCCAGCAGCCCCAATGGAGTGTTCCCCTCTTGTGAGCAGTTCTTC.

This clone has only one observation. J is TRBJ2-3 and V is TRBV4-2; 13 nucleotides match TRBD2. Germline V gives CDR1 LGHNA, CDR2 YNFKEQ. Trimming removed 0 bases from V and 6 bases from J; junction bases left unmatched: 3. This CDR3 region has 16 residues. CDR3 sequence: CASSQDGTSGADTQYF. The CDR3 DNA reads as TGTGCCAGCAGCCAAGATGGGACTAGCGGGGCGGATACGCAGTATTTT.

The V and J genes are TRBV4-1 and TRBJ2-3, with 8 positions matching TRBD2. Germline assignment: CDR1 MGHRA and CDR2 YSYEKL. The V gene end was trimmed by 0 bases and the J gene end by 5 bases; junction bases not matched to a gene: 7. This CDR3 has 16 residues. CDR3 bases: TGCGCCAGCAGCCAAGAAATAACGGGGGGGCAAGATACGCAGTATTTT. As protein: CASSQEITGGQDTQYF.

The chain joins TRBV6-5 to TRBJ2-2; no clear D gene. Germline loops: CDR1 MNHEY, CDR2 SVGAGI. Trimming stripped 6 bases from V and 1 base from J, with 9 bases between. The CDR3 runs to 14 residues. DNA of the CDR3: TGTGCCAGCAGCCCCGGAAGGAACACCGGGGAGCTGTTTTTT. Its translation is CASSPGRNTGELFF.